Here is one TCR beta chain with its context. This record comes from a study of blood T cell repertoires in COVID-19. At the level of the study: Sites in the United States, Italy and Spain provided acute and convalescent COVID-19 samples.

Original analysis: Reference gene primers were amplified, and this amplification served to estimate nucleated cell counts. This table comes from immunoSEQ multiplex PCR, and its TCRdb copy is limited to in-frame clones, with some not included. V and J calls and clone size follow that table, whereas D and trimming were derived from the DNA. This table holds about 97,000 clones, around 87% found once. CDR1 and CDR2 (germline): MGHDK, SYGVNS. Trimming took 4 bases from V and 4 from J; bases not matched to a gene: 11. This CDR3 comprises 16 residues. The V and J genes are TRBV25-1 and TRBJ2-7, with 9 bases identical to TRBD1. Sequences were obtained from peripheral blood. The receptor was isolated from a man between 45 and 60 years old with active or convalescent COVID-19. DNA of the CDR3: TGTGCCAGCAGTGCAGAGCAAAACAGGGGGCTATACGAGCAGTACTTC. Its protein is CASSAEQNRGLYEQYF.